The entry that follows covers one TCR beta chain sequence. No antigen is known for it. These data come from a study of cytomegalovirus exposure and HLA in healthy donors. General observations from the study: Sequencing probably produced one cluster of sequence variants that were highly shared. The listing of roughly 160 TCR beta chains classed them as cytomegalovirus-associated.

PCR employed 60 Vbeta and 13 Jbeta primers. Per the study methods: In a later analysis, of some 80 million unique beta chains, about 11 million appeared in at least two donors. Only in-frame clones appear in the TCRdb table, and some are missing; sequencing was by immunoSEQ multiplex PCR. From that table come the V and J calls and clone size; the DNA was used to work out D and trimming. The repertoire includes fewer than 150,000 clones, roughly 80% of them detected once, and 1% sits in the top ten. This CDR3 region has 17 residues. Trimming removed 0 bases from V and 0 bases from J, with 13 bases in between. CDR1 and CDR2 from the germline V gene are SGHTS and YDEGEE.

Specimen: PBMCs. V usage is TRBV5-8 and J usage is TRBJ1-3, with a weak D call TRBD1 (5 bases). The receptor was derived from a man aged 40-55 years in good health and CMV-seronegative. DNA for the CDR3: TGTGCCAGCAGCTTGGGTGGACACCTTGACTCTGGAAACACCATATATTTT. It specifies CASSLGGHLDSGNTIYF. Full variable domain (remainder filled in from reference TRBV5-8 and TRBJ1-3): EAGVTQSPTHLIKTRGQQATLRCSPISGHTSVYWYQQALGLGLQFLLWYDEGEERNRGNFPPRFSGRQFPNYSSELNVNALELEDSALYLCASSLGGHLDSGNTIYFGEGSWLTVV.